Presented here are 19 T cell receptor beta chains from one specimen sequenced in a study of T cells in Graves' hyperthyroidism and ophthalmopathy. Regions amplified from RNA transcripts were the TCR beta CDR3 regions. A set of HTBI primers served as the primers for a first-round RT-PCR of the TCR CDR3. One entry per CDR3 protein, called by TCRdb with MiXCR from the multiplex PCR reads. The sample lists about 700,000 distinct CDR3 sequences, 13% to 15% seen once, with roughly 10% in the top ten. The material sequenced was blood. The receptors were sampled from a woman under 30 with Graves' hyperthyroidism.

About this clonotype: A much larger clone sits a single nucleotide away, making a read error possible. The chain links TRBV28 to TRBJ2-7; TRBD1 agrees at 7 bases. The CDR3 runs 15 residues. Looked up from germline, CDR1 is MDHEN and CDR2 is SYDVKM. This chain's CDR3 is CASSSYGTASHEQYF. CDR3 coding DNA: TGTGCCAGCAGTTCCTACGGGACAGCCTCCCACGAGCAGTACTTC.

The chain combines TRBV7-9 with TRBJ1-4, with D possibly matching TRBD1 (5 bases). This CDR3 contains 15 residues. Germline assignment: CDR1 SEHNR and CDR2 FQNEAQ (reference sequence). Trimming stripped 4 bases from V and 8 bases from J, with 17 bases between. CDR3 loop: CASSSGVQLEEKLFF. In DNA, the CDR3 is TGTGCCAGCAGCTCGGGGGTCCAACTCGAGGAAAAACTGTTTTTT.

Comments on this clonotype: One base away lies a much larger clone, so this may be a sequencing read error. This rearrangement joins TRBV20-1 to TRBJ1-6; no firm D call. CDR1 and CDR2 from the germline V gene are DFQATT and SNEGSKA (reference sequence). The CDR3 consists of 13 residues. CDR3 nucleotide sequence: TGCAGTGCCCGGAGGGTACGGGATTCACCCCTCAACTTT. Residues: CSARRVRDSPLNF.

This clonotype showed up many times. V usage is TRBV6-1 and J usage is TRBJ1-5, with D hard to call. V was cut by 8 bases and J by 0 bases, with 8 bases left in between. The CDR3 loop spans 13 amino acids. In germline, CDR1 is MNHNS, CDR2 SASEGT. The CDR3 region is CASQAYSNQPQHF. The CDR3 DNA sequence: TGTGCCAGCCAAGCGTATAGCAATCAGCCCCAGCATTTT.

The chain joins TRBV27 to TRBJ2-1; D is uncertain. This CDR3 has 12 amino acids. Germline V gene data show CDR1 as MNHEY and CDR2 as SMNVEV (reference sequence). Trimming took 6 bases from V and 9 from J, leaving 12 bases between them. CDR3 in amino acids: CASSTLLGEQFF. DNA for the CDR3: TGTGCCAGCAGCACCCTCTTGGGTGAGCAGTTCTTC.

This clonotype was seen at least ten times. The J gene is TRBJ2-5, the V gene TRBV12-3 or TRBV12-4, with 7 bases that match TRBD1. The CDR3 loop spans 17 amino acids. With V trimmed by 1 base and J by 1 base, 9 bases remained unmatched. The CDR3 sequence: CASSLVGGQFPQETQYF. In DNA, the CDR3 is TGTGCCAGCAGTTTAGTTGGGGGACAGTTCCCCCAAGAGACCCAGTACTTC.

This clonotype has a handful of counts. V and J are TRBV20-1 and TRBJ2-6, with D tentatively TRBD2 (6 bases). The CDR3 loop spans 15 amino acids. Germline CDR1 is DFQATT and CDR2 is SNEGSKA (reference sequence). Between the trimmed V and J ends, which lost 6 bases and 3 bases, there was a span of 15 bases. The CDR3 DNA is TGCAGTGCCATGAGCCGGGGAGGTGGGGCCAACGTCCTGACTTTC. The encoded protein is CSAMSRGGGANVLTF.

The rearrangement joins TRBV29-1 to TRBJ1-2, with a weak D call TRBD1 (5 bases). Germline-derived CDR1 and CDR2 are SQVTM and ANQGSEA. V was pared by 7 bases and J by 7 bases, with 13 bases between. This CDR3 contains 11 residues. CDR3 sequence (DNA): TGCAGCGCTGGGACTTCTGCTGGCTACACCTTC. Protein sequence: CSAGTSAGYTF.

This clonotype came up a few times. The J gene is TRBJ2-1, the V gene TRBV19; 9 bases are shared with TRBD2. The CDR3 runs 15 residues. Losses at the gene ends were 4 bases for V and 4 bases for J; bases not matched to a gene: 5. From germline, CDR1 is LNHDA and CDR2 SQIVND (reference sequence). CDR3 in DNA: TGTGCCAGTAGTACCCCTAGCGGGGTTTACAATGAGCAGTTCTTC. Amino acid sequence: CASSTPSGVYNEQFF.

This clonotype was counted ten times or more. V usage is TRBV12-3 or TRBV12-4 and J usage is TRBJ2-7; D possibly corresponds to TRBD1 (5 bases). The CDR3 length is 14 residues. V was shortened by 2 bases and J by 2 bases, with 10 bases between the two germline ends. The CDR3 DNA sequence: TGTGCCAGCAGTTTAAGGGGCAGACCCTACGAGCAGTACTTC. This codes for CASSLRGRPYEQYF.

There are a few counts of this clonotype. The chain carries TRBV6-2 or TRBV6-3 and TRBJ1-5; no reliable D call. The CDR3 is made up of 11 amino acids. The V gene lost 6 bases and the J gene lost 6 bases, with 6 bases spanning the gap. Germline-derived CDR1 and CDR2 are MNHEY and SVGEGT. In DNA, the CDR3 is TGTGCCAGCAGCCACGCTCAGCCCCAGCATTTT. It encodes CASSHAQPQHF.

This clonotype has only a few counts. V gene TRBV6-2 or TRBV6-3 combines with J gene TRBJ1-1; a possible D gene is TRBD1 (5 bases). Between the trimmed V and J ends, which lost 10 bases and 1 base, there was a span of 10 bases. CDR1 and CDR2 (germline): MNHEY, SVGEGT. This CDR3 has 12 residues. The DNA of the CDR3 is TGTGCCACCTGGGGGGAGAACACTGAAGCTTTCTTT. Translating gives CATWGENTEAFF.

This clonotype was recorded at least ten times. This sequence joins TRBV20-1 and TRBJ2-7; TRBD2 matches at 7 bases. The CDR3 runs 15 residues. Germline values: CDR1 DFQATT, CDR2 SNEGSKA (reference sequence). The junction had 10 bases not matched to a gene; V was cut back by 0 bases and J by 5 bases. The CDR3 is CSARDQPGGEHEQYF. CDR3 coding DNA: TGCAGTGCTAGAGATCAGCCGGGAGGTGAGCACGAGCAGTACTTC.

This clonotype showed up many times. The V and J genes are TRBV30 and TRBJ1-1, with D tentatively TRBD1 (5 bases). Trimming cost V 2 bases and J 0 bases, with 13 bases left between them. This CDR3 spans 15 amino acids. Germline V lookup: CDR1 GTSNPN, CDR2 SVGIG (reference sequence). CDR3 amino acids: CAWSKRDRLNTEAFF. CDR3 nucleotides: TGTGCCTGGAGTAAACGGGACCGGTTGAACACTGAAGCTTTCTTT.

This clonotype was detected ten times or more. The CDR3 here is CASSLTRLVSSYNEQFF. CDR3 coding DNA: TGTGCCAGCAGTTTAACCCGACTGGTCAGCTCCTACAATGAGCAGTTCTTC. V and J are TRBV12-3 or TRBV12-4 and TRBJ2-1, with D hard to call. Trimming removed 2 bases from V and 0 bases from J, with 14 bases in between. The CDR3 totals 17 residues.

This clonotype was seen more than once but under ten times. The CDR3 here is CASSPTGFTGELFF. Here the CDR3 DNA reads TGCGCCAGCAGCCCGACAGGGTTTACCGGGGAGCTGTTTTTT. This sequence joins TRBV4-1 and TRBJ2-2, with 7 bases that match TRBD1. The germline CDR1 and CDR2 sequences are MGHRA and YSYEKL. Unmatched junction bases numbered 4, after V lost 4 bases and J lost 5 bases. This CDR3 has 14 residues.

This clonotype has a handful of counts. At one of its ends the junction is not consistent with the germline gene, which may arise from a read error. J is TRBJ1-1 and V is TRBV3-1; D is unresolved. This CDR3 spans 15 amino acids. From germline, CDR1 is LGHDT and CDR2 YNNKEL (reference sequence). DNA for the CDR3: TGTGCCAGCAGCCAAGATTACGGGTTGAGCACTGGAGCTTTCTTT. This gives the protein CASSQDYGLSTGAFF.

The chain is built from TRBV28 and TRBJ2-2; 8 nucleotides align to TRBD1. This CDR3 is 15 amino acids long. Germline CDR1 MDHEN, CDR2 SYDVKM. V dropped 6 bases and J dropped 5; count of bases not matched to a gene: 8. CDR3 residues: CASRMLGQDTGELFF. Written as DNA, the CDR3 is TGTGCCAGCAGGATGCTGGGACAGGATACCGGGGAGCTGTTTTTT.

The chain uses TRBV2 and TRBJ1-1; 8 bases match TRBD1. This CDR3 has 15 amino acids. CDR1 SNHLY and CDR2 FYNNEI come from the germline V gene. J gave up 3 bases and V 7 bases, and 10 bases lay outside the gene matches. Written as DNA, the CDR3 is TGTGCCAGCAAGAGGTATGGACAGGGTGACACTGAAGCTTTCTTT. It yields the protein CASKRYGQGDTEAFF. The variable domain in full, with the rest retrieved from reference TRBV2 and TRBJ1-1, is EPEVTQTPSHQVTQMGQEVILRCVPISNHLYFYWYRQILGQKVEFLVSFYNNEISEKSEIFDDQFSVERPDGSNFTLKIRSTKLEDSAMYFCASKRYGQGDTEAFFGQGTRLTVV.